The sample holds many counts of the clone carrying this TCR beta chain. The antigen remains undetermined. Graves' hyperthyroidism was deemed stable given no ophthalmopathy progression within 18 months. Germline V CDR1 and CDR2: GTSNPN, SVGIG (reference sequence). The CDR3 loop spans 13 amino acids. RNA transcripts were the template for amplifying TCR beta CDR3 regions. During a first-round RT-PCR of the TCR CDR3, the HTBI primer set was used. TCRdb used MiXCR to reprocess the multiplex PCR reads, holding one entry per CDR3 protein. The sample holds fewer than 600,000 distinct CDR3 sequences; around 13% are singletons and the top ten take around 14%. This entry belongs to a study of T cells in Graves' hyperthyroidism and ophthalmopathy. Points from the study as a whole: Blood also held most thyroid clonotypes expanded beyond 0.001.

This receptor was taken from a woman aged 40 to 49 with Graves' hyperthyroidism. The chain uses TRBV30 and TRBJ1-2, with D perhaps matching TRBD1 (6 bases). Sequenced material: blood. In DNA, the CDR3 is TGTGCTGAGAAGAAAGGGGGGAACTATGGCTACACCTTC. Translated, it gives CAEKKGGNYGYTF.